The 17 T cell receptor beta chains reported below all come from one sample, sequenced in a study of cytomegalovirus exposure and HLA in healthy donors. The PCR contained 60 Vbeta and 13 Jbeta primers. Clones were read by immunoSEQ multiplex PCR, and TCRdb kept only the in-frame ones, dropping some. The sample records about 140,000 clones, over 65% being singletons. The source material was PBMCs. The receptors come from a female donor in good health and CMV-seronegative.

The rearrangement links TRBV2 to TRBJ1-1; 7 bases fit TRBD1. This CDR3 comprises 15 residues. Trimming removed 5 bases from V and 5 bases from J; junction bases left unmatched: 11. The germline V gene encodes CDR1 SNHLY and CDR2 FYNNEI. CDR3 nucleotides: TGTGCCAGCAGTCTTAAGAGACAGGGAGGAACTGAAGCTTTCTTT. Its translation: CASSLKRQGGTEAFF.

The chain employs TRBV15 and TRBJ1-2; 12 bases are shared with TRBD1. CDR1 and CDR2 from the germline V gene are LNHNV and YYDKDF (reference sequence). V lost 5 bases and J lost 7; bases outside the gene matches: 2. This CDR3 comprises 13 residues. The chain's CDR3 is CATSWDRGRGYTF. CDR3 sequence (DNA): TGTGCCACCAGCTGGGACAGGGGGCGTGGCTACACCTTC.

The table lists this clone with a few counts. The chain has TRBV7-9 and TRBJ2-2, with a possible D match to TRBD2 (6 bases). The CDR3 runs to 15 residues. In germline, CDR1 is SEHNR, CDR2 FQNEAQ (reference sequence). Trimming cost V 5 bases and J 5 bases, with 15 bases left between them. CDR3: CASSHPLGGTGELFF. Written as DNA, the CDR3 is TGTGCCAGCAGCCACCCCTTGGGGGGTACCGGGGAGCTGTTTTTT. Full variable domain (missing parts from reference TRBV7-9 and TRBJ2-2): DTGVSQNPRHKITKRGQNVTFRCDPISEHNRLYWYRQTLGQGPEFLTYFQNEAQLEKSRLLSDRFSAERPKGSFSTLEIQRTEQGDSAMYLCASSHPLGGTGELFFGEGSRLTVL.

There are a few counts of this clone. The J gene is TRBJ2-3, the V gene TRBV29-1; 7 bases are shared with TRBD2. The germline CDR1 and CDR2 sequences are SQVTM and ANQGSEA. The CDR3 extends over 14 amino acids. V gave up 8 bases and J gave up 4 bases; unmatched junction bases: 12. This CDR3 reads CSLRGGGDADTQYF. The CDR3 region has the DNA TGCAGCCTCCGGGGCGGGGGAGACGCAGATACGCAGTATTTT.

The rearrangement links TRBV28 to TRBJ1-1; 9 nucleotides match TRBD1. With 6 bases clipped from V and 6 bases from J, the junction kept 14 bases outside the gene matches. Germline values: CDR1 MDHEN, CDR2 SYDVKM. CDR3 length equals 16 residues. The CDR3 DNA follows: TGTGCCAGCAGCGTTCTAACAGGGGGCCGGTTGCCTGAAGCTTTCTTT. It translates to CASSVLTGGRLPEAFF.

For the CDR3, the DNA is TGTGCCAGCAGCTTAGCGCGCGGATGGGAGACCCAGTACTTC. The encoded protein is CASSLARGWETQYF. V usage is TRBV7-9 and J usage is TRBJ2-5; D ambiguous. CDR3 length: 14 amino acids. V shed 0 bases and J shed 5 bases, with 10 bases lying between them. Germline CDR1 is SEHNR and CDR2 is FQNEAQ (reference sequence). Using reference TRBV7-9 and TRBJ2-5 for the parts outside the CDR3, the full variable domain is DTGVSQNPRHKITKRGQNVTFRCDPISEHNRLYWYRQTLGQGPEFLTYFQNEAQLEKSRLLSDRFSAERPKGSFSTLEIQRTEQGDSAMYLCASSLARGWETQYFGPGTRLLVL.

The chain recombines TRBV7-8 with TRBJ1-4, with 10 bases aligning to TRBD1. V gave up 0 bases and J gave up 7 bases; unmatched junction bases: 5. The germline V gene encodes CDR1 SGHVS and CDR2 FQNEAQ. This CDR3 has 16 amino acids. Here the CDR3 DNA reads TGTGCCAGCAGCTTAGCCTCGGGACAGGGGTCTGAAAAACTGTTTTTT. This encodes CASSLASGQGSEKLFF.

The chain carries TRBV5-1 and TRBJ2-1; possible D gene TRBD2, 5 bases. CDR1 is SGHRS and CDR2 is YFSETQ in the germline V gene. V lost 4 bases, J lost 6 bases, and 8 bases lay in between. This CDR3 is built from 12 residues. For the CDR3, the DNA is TGCGCCAGCAGCCTTACTAGCAATGAGCAGTTCTTC. Amino acid sequence: CASSLTSNEQFF.

The count of this clone is one. The chain is built from TRBV28 and TRBJ1-3, with a tentative D call TRBD1 (5 bases). Trimming pared 8 bases from V and 0 bases from J, leaving 11 bases between. CDR1 MDHEN and CDR2 SYDVKM come from the germline V gene. CDR3 length: 14 amino acids. This chain's CDR3 is CASGDSLSGNTIYF. CDR3 nucleotide sequence: TGTGCCAGCGGGGACTCTCTCTCTGGAAACACCATATATTTT.

This sequence joins TRBV10-3 and TRBJ1-1, with unresolved D. CDR1 is ENHRY, CDR2 SYGVKD, per germline. CDR3 length equals 12 residues. The CDR3 coding sequence is TGTCCCAACTTCGGGTTGAACACTGAAGCTTTCTTT. This gives the protein CPNFGLNTEAFF.

V and J are TRBV28 and TRBJ2-3, with 10 bases matching TRBD2. The CDR3 extends over 14 amino acids. The V gene's germline CDR1 is MDHEN and CDR2 SYDVKM. Unmatched junction bases numbered 2, after V lost 3 bases and J lost 5 bases. The CDR3: CASSFRTSGDTQYF. The CDR3 DNA reads TGTGCCAGCAGTTTCCGGACTAGCGGAGATACGCAGTATTTT.

The rearrangement joins TRBV2 to TRBJ1-4, with 10 positions matching TRBD1. J lost 8 bases, V lost 6 bases, and 9 bases had no gene match. The CDR3 extends over 15 amino acids. Germline CDR1 reads SNHLY; CDR2 reads FYNNEI. CDR3 nucleotides: TGTGCCAGCAGAGAGGACAGGGGGTGGACGGAAAAACTGTTTTTT. Its protein is CASREDRGWTEKLFF.

This rearrangement joins TRBV7-3 to TRBJ2-7; weak D call: TRBD1 (5 bases). V lost 2 bases and J lost 6, with 11 bases in between. The CDR3 sequence is 13 residues long. Germline-derived CDR1 and CDR2 are SGHTA and FQGTGA. CDR3: CASSLVRGSEQYF. CDR3 coding DNA: TGTGCCAGCAGCTTAGTAAGGGGAAGCGAGCAGTACTTC.

This clone was seen a handful of times. V usage is TRBV5-4 and J usage is TRBJ1-1; 8 nucleotides agree with TRBD1. This CDR3 region has 16 residues. V was clipped by 4 bases and J by 5 bases; unmatched bases: 13. CDR1 and CDR2 (germline): SGHNT, YYREEE (reference sequence). The CDR3 coding sequence is TGTGCCAGCAGCCAGGGCCGGACAGGGATAGGGACTGAAGCTTTCTTT. Translated: CASSQGRTGIGTEAFF.

The chain uses TRBV28 and TRBJ1-5, with D possibly being TRBD1 (6 bases). Per germline, CDR1 MDHEN and CDR2 SYDVKM. The CDR3 is 17 residues long. Trimming shortened V by 4 bases and J by 1 base, and 17 bases separated the two germline ends. The CDR3 nucleotides are TGTGCCAGCAGTTCTCCTACAGGGTTACGGAGCAATCAGCCCCAGCATTTT. This encodes CASSSPTGLRSNQPQHF. Full variable domain (rest looked up from reference TRBV28 and TRBJ1-5): DVKVTQSSRYLVKRTGEKVFLECVQDMDHENMFWYRQDPGLGLRLIYFSYDVKMKEKGDIPEGYSVSREKKERFSLILESASTNQTSMYLCASSSPTGLRSNQPQHFGDGTRLSIL.

The rearrangement links TRBV7-9 to TRBJ1-4; possible D gene TRBD1, 5 bases. The germline CDR1 and CDR2 sequences are SEHNR and FQNEAQ (reference sequence). V was clipped by 3 bases and J by 6 bases, with 14 bases between them. This CDR3 has 15 amino acids. The DNA for the CDR3 is TGTGCCAGCAGCTTCCAACCAGGGTTGGATGAAAAACTGTTTTTT. Its translation is CASSFQPGLDEKLFF.

The rearrangement joins TRBV7-9 to TRBJ2-7; possible D gene TRBD1, 5 bases. CDR1 and CDR2 (germline): SEHNR, FQNEAQ (reference sequence). CDR3 length: 12 residues. V lost 4 bases and J 3 bases, leaving 7 bases between the germline ends. CDR3 in DNA: TGTGCCAGCAGCTCGCAGGGCTACGAGCAGTACTTC. Translated: CASSSQGYEQYF.